The T cell receptor beta chain described here comes from a study of T cell responses to AZD1222 COVID-19 vaccine. TCRdb keeps only in-frame clones here, not all; method: immunoSEQ multiplex PCR. The sample comprises under 140,000 clones, roughly 90% of which are singletons, and over 6.5% rests with the top ten. The CDR3 has 13 amino acids. The germline V and J ends were trimmed by 5 bases and 1 base, with 8 bases remaining between them. Germline V gives CDR1 SGHAT, CDR2 FQNNGV. This TCR came from an adult in good health. Specimen: peripheral blood, collected on day 0 of AZD1222 vaccination. The J gene is TRBJ2-5, the V gene TRBV11-2; maybe TRBD2 (6 bases). The CDR3, as DNA: TGTGCCAGCAGCGGGGGGATCCAAGAGACCCAGTACTTC. Its translation: CASSGGIQETQYF.